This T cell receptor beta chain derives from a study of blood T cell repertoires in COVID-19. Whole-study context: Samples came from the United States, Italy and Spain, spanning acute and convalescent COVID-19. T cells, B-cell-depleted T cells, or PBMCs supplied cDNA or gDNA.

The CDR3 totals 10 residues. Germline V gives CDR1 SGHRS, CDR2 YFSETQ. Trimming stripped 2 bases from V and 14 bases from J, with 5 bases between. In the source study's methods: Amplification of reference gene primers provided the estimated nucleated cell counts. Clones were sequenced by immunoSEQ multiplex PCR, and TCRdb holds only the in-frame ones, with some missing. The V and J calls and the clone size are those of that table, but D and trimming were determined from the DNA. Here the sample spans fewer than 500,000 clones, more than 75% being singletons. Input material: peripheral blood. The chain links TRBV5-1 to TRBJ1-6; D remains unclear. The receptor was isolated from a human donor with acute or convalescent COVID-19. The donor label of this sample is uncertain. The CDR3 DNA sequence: TGCGCCAGCAGCTTAAGAGCCCTCCACTTT. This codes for CASSLRALHF.